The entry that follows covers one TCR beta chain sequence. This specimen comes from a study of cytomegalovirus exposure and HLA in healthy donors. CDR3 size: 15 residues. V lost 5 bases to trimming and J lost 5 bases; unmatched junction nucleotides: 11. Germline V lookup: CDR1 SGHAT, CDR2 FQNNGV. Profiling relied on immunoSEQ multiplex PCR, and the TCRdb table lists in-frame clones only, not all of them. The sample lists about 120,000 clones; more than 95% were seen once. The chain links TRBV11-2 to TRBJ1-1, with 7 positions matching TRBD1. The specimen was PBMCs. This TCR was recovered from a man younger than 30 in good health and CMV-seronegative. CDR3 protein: CASSRWDSRSTEAFF. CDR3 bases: TGTGCCAGCAGCCGATGGGACAGCCGAAGTACTGAAGCTTTCTTT.